This T cell receptor beta chain was captured in a study of OX40 agonist ivuxolimab in advanced cancers. This table comes from immunoSEQ multiplex PCR, and its TCRdb copy is limited to in-frame clones, with some not included. The sample yields fewer than 55,000 clones, approximately 88% seen once. Sequences were derived from CD4+ or CD8+ T cells sorted from blood, sampled in a trial of the OX40 agonist ivuxolimab. The source is an adult with an advanced solid tumor such as melanoma, head and neck, liver or kidney cancer.

CDR3 region: CASSPTGSSTGELFF. CDR3 in DNA: TGTGCCAGCTCACCGACAGGGTCGAGCACCGGGGAGCTGTTTTTT. The chain carries TRBV18 and TRBJ2-2; 7 bases are shared with TRBD1. Germline-derived CDR1 and CDR2 are KGHSH and LQKENI. This CDR3 spans 15 amino acids. V lost 3 bases to trimming and J lost 4 bases; unmatched junction nucleotides: 5.